These 20 T cell receptor beta chains came from one sample sequenced in a study of T cell repertoires in cytomegalovirus infection. TCRdb independently ran MiXCR on the reads; one entry per CDR3 protein. The table records roughly 730,000 distinct CDR3 sequences, around 35% of them present only once. These receptors lack a known antigen. The material sequenced was cultured PBMCs, taken from culture after CMV antigen stimulation. The receptors stem from a human donor in good health (CMV status not recorded). Some clones in this sample may be carry-over from other donors' samples.

The V and J genes are TRBV18 and TRBJ1-5; perhaps TRBD1 as D (5 bases). Germline-derived CDR1 and CDR2 are KGHSH and LQKENI. This CDR3 is built from 17 residues. Trimming stripped 5 bases from V and 0 bases from J, with 17 bases between. DNA of the CDR3: TGTGCCAGCTCATTCGGACGGAGCGGGGGTAGCAATCAGCCCCAGCATTTT. Translated, it gives CASSFGRSGGSNQPQHF.

This sequence joins TRBV6-5 and TRBJ2-3; 7 bases are a match to TRBD1. Germline V gene data show CDR1 as MNHEY and CDR2 as SVGAGI. There are 15 residues in the CDR3. J gave up 0 bases and V 4 bases, and 4 bases lay outside the gene matches. The CDR3 protein is CASSSQGTSTDTQYF. In DNA form, the CDR3 reads TGTGCCAGCAGTTCACAGGGGACGAGCACAGATACGCAGTATTTT.

The rearrangement uses TRBV9 and TRBJ2-1; D is undetermined. Germline CDR1 reads SGDLS; CDR2 reads YYNGEE. The ends were cut back, 0 bases at V and 9 bases at J, with 10 bases in the middle. The CDR3 runs 13 residues. CDR3 sequence: CASSVVDVGEQFF. The CDR3 DNA is TGTGCCAGCAGCGTAGTGGACGTAGGTGAGCAGTTCTTC.

The V and J genes are TRBV20-1 and TRBJ1-4; D unresolved. Per germline, CDR1 DFQATT and CDR2 SNEGSKA (reference sequence). This CDR3 has 14 amino acids. V lost 4 bases, J lost 2 bases, and 11 bases lay in between. Here the CDR3 reads CSAMRPETNEKLFF. Written as DNA, the CDR3 is TGCAGTGCTATGCGACCGGAGACTAATGAAAAACTGTTTTTT.

The chain couples TRBV6-6 to TRBJ2-5; D is possibly TRBD2 (5 bases). The CDR3 has 15 amino acids. Per germline, CDR1 MNHNY and CDR2 SVGAGI (reference sequence). Trimming removed 6 bases from V and 5 bases from J, with 19 bases in between. CDR3 residues: CASSPPTSSRETQYF. CDR3 bases: TGTGCCAGCAGCCCTCCCACGTCTAGCCGGGAGACCCAGTACTTC.

The J gene is TRBJ2-3, the V gene TRBV20-1; TRBD2 matches at 8 bases. CDR3 length: 15 residues. Trimming at V came to 3 bases and at J to 2 bases, leaving 7 bases not matched to a gene. CDR1 and CDR2 from the germline V gene are DFQATT and SNEGSKA (reference sequence). CDR3 amino acids: CSARSGGVLTDTQYF. The CDR3 bases are TGCAGTGCTAGGAGCGGGGGCGTACTCACAGATACGCAGTATTTT.

The gene calls are TRBV7-6 and TRBJ1-2; the match to TRBD1 covers 8 bases. Germline CDR1 SGHVS, CDR2 FNYEAQ. The CDR3 sequence is 13 residues long. J lost 5 bases, V lost 4 bases, and 3 bases had no gene match. The CDR3 DNA reads TGTGCCAGCAGCTCGTACAGGGGGTATGGCTACACCTTC. It specifies CASSSYRGYGYTF.

This clonotype has only a few counts. The chain uses TRBV11-2 and TRBJ2-2; 7 bases are shared with TRBD2. There are 16 residues in the CDR3. Per the germline V gene, CDR1 is SGHAT and CDR2 is FQNNGV. V shed 7 bases and J 1 base; nucleotides not matched to a gene: 9. This CDR3 is CASNPERDWNTGELFF. CDR3 nucleotides: TGTGCCAGCAACCCTGAGCGGGATTGGAACACCGGGGAGCTGTTTTTT.

This clonotype was observed at least ten times. The V gene is TRBV7-9, the J gene TRBJ2-1; D is ambiguous. The CDR3 is made up of 13 amino acids. The V gene's germline CDR1 is SEHNR and CDR2 FQNEAQ (reference sequence). V was shortened by 6 bases and J by 4 bases, with 10 bases between the two germline ends. The CDR3 is CASRLAEYNEQFF. CDR3 nucleotide sequence: TGTGCCAGCAGACTGGCCGAATACAATGAGCAGTTCTTC.

This clonotype was observed a handful of times. The chain is built from TRBV4-1 and TRBJ2-1, with 9 bases aligning to TRBD1. Germline lookup yields CDR1 MGHRA and CDR2 YSYEKL. Trimming took 4 bases from V and 6 from J; bases not matched to a gene: 10. The CDR3 runs 16 residues. The DNA of the CDR3 is TGCGCCAGCAGCCTCCAAAACAGGGGGCAGGTCAATGAGCAGTTCTTC. This encodes CASSLQNRGQVNEQFF.

This clonotype came up a few times. The chain combines TRBV7-2 with TRBJ2-1; tentatively, D is TRBD2 (5 bases). Looked up from germline, CDR1 is SGHTA and CDR2 is FQGNSA. The CDR3 totals 12 residues. The V and J ends lost 5 bases and 8 bases respectively, with 10 bases between them. The CDR3 is CASSPLGYEQFF. DNA of the CDR3: TGTGCCAGCAGCCCACTAGGGTATGAGCAGTTCTTC.

This clonotype was counted between two and nine times. V gene TRBV12-3 or TRBV12-4 combines with J gene TRBJ1-1; D uncertain. The CDR3 contains 13 residues. V was clipped by 3 bases and J by 8 bases, with 13 bases between them. CDR3 amino acids: CASSFRADAEAFF. CDR3 DNA sequence: TGTGCCAGCAGTTTTAGGGCAGACGCCGAAGCTTTCTTT.

This clonotype appeared a few times. The J gene is TRBJ1-1, the V gene TRBV7-9; D gene unclear. This CDR3 comprises 16 residues. V dropped 3 bases and J dropped 3 bases, with 17 bases sitting between them. The germline CDR1 and CDR2 sequences are SEHNR and FQNEAQ (reference sequence). CDR3 sequence reads: CASSLGGAGWDTEAFF. DNA for the CDR3: TGTGCCAGCAGCTTGGGTGGAGCTGGGTGGGACACTGAAGCTTTCTTT.

This clonotype was counted ten times or more. This chain uses TRBV7-2 with TRBJ2-3; D possibly corresponds to TRBD2 (5 bases). Germline-derived CDR1 and CDR2 are SGHTA and FQGNSA. This CDR3 has 15 residues. V lost 0 bases to trimming and J lost 0 bases, with 7 bases between them. The CDR3: CASSLARASTDTQYF. As DNA, the CDR3 is TGTGCCAGCAGCTTAGCGAGGGCGAGCACAGATACGCAGTATTTT.

The chain has TRBV20-1 and TRBJ2-1, with 14 positions matching TRBD2. The CDR3 runs 16 residues. CDR1 and CDR2 (germline): DFQATT, SNEGSKA (reference sequence). J lost 7 bases, V lost 3 bases, and 8 bases had no gene match. The CDR3 DNA reads as TGCAGTGCTAGGACTAGCGGGAGGGTAATTCGGAATGAGCAGTTCTTC. It yields the protein CSARTSGRVIRNEQFF.

The genes are TRBV19 and TRBJ2-2; possible D gene TRBD1, 6 bases. This CDR3 contains 14 residues. Germline assignment: CDR1 LNHDA and CDR2 SQIVND (reference sequence). The V and J ends lost 4 bases and 2 bases respectively, with 8 bases between them. The CDR3 DNA follows: TGTGCCAGTAGTAAACAGGGTAACACCGGGGAGCTGTTTTTT. Amino acids: CASSKQGNTGELFF.

This chain links TRBV12-3 or TRBV12-4 with TRBJ2-5, with unresolved D. This CDR3 is 13 amino acids long. V was pared by 4 bases and J by 5 bases, with 11 bases between. CDR3 amino acids: CASSSRLTETQYF. The CDR3 DNA follows: TGTGCCAGCAGTTCCCGCCTCACGGAGACCCAGTACTTC.

This chain uses TRBV6-6 with TRBJ2-7; D may be TRBD1 or TRBD2 (5 bases each). CDR3 length: 14 residues. The ends were cut back, 0 bases at V and 1 base at J, with 7 bases in the middle. CDR1 and CDR2 (germline): MNHNY, SVGAGI (reference sequence). In DNA, the CDR3 is TGTGCCAGCAGTTACTCGGGGGAGTCCTACGAGCAGTACTTC. It translates to CASSYSGESYEQYF.

This clonotype came up a few times. The gene calls are TRBV20-1 and TRBJ2-3; 12 positions agree with TRBD2. Germline loops: CDR1 DFQATT, CDR2 SNEGSKA (reference sequence). The junction had 3 bases not matched to a gene; V was cut back by 8 bases and J by 0 bases. The CDR3 totals 14 residues. The CDR3 nucleotides read TGCAGTCCGGGACTAGCGGGTAGCACAGATACGCAGTATTTT. This gives the protein CSPGLAGSTDTQYF.

The sample holds a few counts of this clonotype. The chain has TRBV6-2 or TRBV6-3 and TRBJ2-7; TRBD2 is a possible D gene (5 bases). Germline CDR1 reads MNHEY; CDR2 reads SVGEGT. The CDR3 spans 13 residues. Trimming took off 0 bases at V and 5 bases at J, with 8 bases between the two ends. CDR3 sequence reads: CASSYSPSHEQYF. CDR3 nucleotide sequence: TGTGCCAGCAGTTACTCGCCTAGCCACGAGCAGTACTTC.